One sample yielded the 20 T cell receptor beta chains listed below, sequenced in a study of neurological immune-mediated disorders. TCRdb reprocessed the 5' RACE reads with MiXCR, giving one entry per CDR3 protein. Altogether around 30,000 distinct CDR3 sequences are present, 9.5% to 15% being singletons, with the ten largest covering less than 9%. Sequenced sample: PBMCs. These receptors were obtained from a man aged 55 to 70 in good health.

This clonotype was found a few times. J is TRBJ2-7 and V is TRBV5-5; unclear D gene. V lost 0 bases and J 7 bases, leaving 5 bases between the germline ends. Germline V gene data show CDR1 as SGHKS and CDR2 as YYEKEE (reference sequence). CDR3 length equals 11 residues. CDR3 DNA sequence: TGTGCCAGCAGCTTGGTAGAGGAGCAGTACTTC. It encodes CASSLVEEQYF.

In its sample, this clonotype was seen many times. The chain carries TRBV5-1 and TRBJ2-3; tentative D call: TRBD1 (6 bases). The CDR3 is 14 residues long. The germline V and J ends were trimmed by 0 bases and 4 bases, with 9 bases remaining between them. Germline CDR1 is SGHRS and CDR2 is YFSETQ. CDR3 residues: CASSLEGVPDTQYF. The CDR3 nucleotides are TGCGCCAGCAGCTTGGAGGGGGTGCCAGATACGCAGTATTTT.

This clonotype has ten or more counts. The J gene is TRBJ2-1, the V gene TRBV27; D is undetermined. The germline V and J ends were trimmed by 2 bases and 7 bases, with 6 bases remaining between them. Germline CDR1 and CDR2: MNHEY and SMNVEV (reference sequence). The CDR3 runs to 12 residues. The CDR3 DNA follows: TGTGCCAGCAGTTTACACCCAAATGAGCAGTTCTTC. Protein: CASSLHPNEQFF.

This clonotype was recorded at least ten times. This chain links TRBV27 with TRBJ2-1; no reliable D call. This CDR3 contains 13 residues. V dropped 5 bases and J dropped 8 bases, with 13 bases sitting between them. The germline V gene has CDR1 MNHEY and CDR2 SMNVEV (reference sequence). The CDR3 spells CASSASIVHEQFF. The CDR3 coding sequence is TGTGCCAGCAGTGCATCAATTGTGCATGAGCAGTTCTTC.

This clonotype has a count of ten or more. The chain combines TRBV5-1 with TRBJ2-2; D is unresolved. Germline CDR1 is SGHRS and CDR2 is YFSETQ. V dropped 9 bases and J dropped 2 bases, with 8 bases sitting between them. The CDR3 is made up of 12 amino acids. As DNA, the CDR3 is TGCGCCACCTCCCGCAACACCGGGGAGCTGTTTTTT. It yields the protein CATSRNTGELFF.

The table lists this clonotype with many counts. The chain links TRBV28 to TRBJ2-2; D gene uncertain. The CDR3 is 13 residues long. With 4 bases removed from V and 6 bases from J, the gap between germline ends came to 9 bases. The germline CDR1 and CDR2 sequences are MDHEN and SYDVKM. The CDR3 region has the DNA TGTGCCAGCAGTTACGTGGGTCCCGGGGAGCTGTTTTTT. Its protein product is CASSYVGPGELFF.

This clonotype was seen repeatedly, ten times or more. This chain joins TRBV6-6 and TRBJ1-1; D gene unclear. This CDR3 has 11 amino acids. The V end lost 4 bases, the J end lost 1 base, and 1 base lay between the germline ends. The germline CDR1 and CDR2 sequences are MNHNY and SVGAGI (reference sequence). CDR3 DNA: TGTGCCAGCAGTTGGAACACTGAAGCTTTCTTT. Its protein product is CASSWNTEAFF.

This clonotype has ten or more counts. The chain has TRBV20-1 and TRBJ1-1; D call uncertain. Per germline, CDR1 DFQATT and CDR2 SNEGSKA (reference sequence). The CDR3 contains 13 residues. With 6 bases removed from V and 1 base from J, the gap between germline ends came to 12 bases. DNA for the CDR3: TGCAGTGCAGCGGTACAGTGGAACACTGAAGCTTTCTTT. Its translation: CSAAVQWNTEAFF.

In this sample, this clonotype turned up many times. This chain connects TRBV3-1 to TRBJ1-1; TRBD1 is a possible D gene (6 bases). The CDR3 contains 14 residues. The germline V gene has CDR1 LGHDT and CDR2 YNNKEL (reference sequence). V was cut by 5 bases and J by 1 base, with 11 bases left in between. CDR3 DNA: TGTGCCAGCAGCTACGGGACACCGAACACTGAAGCTTTCTTT. Amino acid sequence: CASSYGTPNTEAFF.

The chain recombines TRBV12-3 or TRBV12-4 with TRBJ1-5, with D maybe TRBD1 (5 bases). This CDR3 spans 13 amino acids. V was cut by 8 bases and J by 7 bases, with 15 bases left in between. The CDR3 bases are TGTGCCAGCTGTGGTGGGGGTCCGCAGCCCCAGCATTTT. It codes for CASCGGGPQPQHF.

This clonotype was observed many times. This rearrangement joins TRBV6-1 to TRBJ2-7; possible D gene TRBD1, 5 bases. Between the trimmed V and J ends, which lost 4 bases and 9 bases, there was a span of 22 bases. Germline V lookup: CDR1 MNHNS, CDR2 SASEGT. The CDR3 loop spans 15 amino acids. The chain's CDR3 is CASSGTGGPRVGQYF. The CDR3 bases are TGTGCCAGCAGTGGAACAGGTGGACCCCGTGTGGGGCAGTACTTC.

In this sample, this clonotype turned up many times. V usage is TRBV12-3 or TRBV12-4 and J usage is TRBJ2-1; D possibly uses TRBD1 or TRBD2 (5 bases each). The CDR3 runs 15 residues. V gave up 2 bases and J gave up 8 bases, with 16 bases separating them. The CDR3 here is CASSLLGDLRYEQFF. CDR3 in DNA: TGTGCCAGCAGTTTATTGGGGGACCTTAGGTATGAGCAGTTCTTC.

This clonotype is labeled medium-sized (0.01 to 0.1%). This chain uses TRBV5-6 with TRBJ1-2; D is possibly TRBD1 (6 bases). This CDR3 is 13 amino acids long. The germline V gene has CDR1 SGHDT and CDR2 YYEEEE. Trimming left V 1 base short and J 7 bases short, with 11 bases between. CDR3 protein: CASSLRTDTGYTF. For the CDR3, the DNA is TGTGCCAGCAGCTTGAGGACAGATACTGGCTACACCTTC.

The sample holds many counts of this clonotype. The chain links TRBV3-1 to TRBJ2-7, with 10 nucleotides matching TRBD1. The CDR3 spans 15 residues. The J segment lost 2 bases and the V segment lost 5 bases, leaving 6 bases of the junction unmatched. Per the germline V gene, CDR1 is LGHDT and CDR2 is YNNKEL (reference sequence). CDR3 sequence (DNA): TGTGCCAGCAGCGAAGGACAGGGGGTTACCTACGAGCAGTACTTC. It yields the protein CASSEGQGVTYEQYF.

There are many counts of this clonotype. The chain uses TRBV5-4 and TRBJ2-3, with TRBD2 matching 11 bases. The V gene's germline CDR1 is SGHNT and CDR2 YYREEE (reference sequence). The CDR3 has 15 residues. After removal of 4 bases from V and 2 bases from J, the junction contained 3 bases not matched to a gene. CDR3 loop: CASSPTSGNTDTQYF. DNA of the CDR3: TGTGCCAGCAGCCCGACTAGCGGGAACACAGATACGCAGTATTTT.

This clonotype was seen repeatedly, ten times or more. CDR3 DNA sequence: TGCGCCAGCAGCACACAGGGACCTGAAGCTTTCTTT. Translated: CASSTQGPEAFF. The J gene is TRBJ1-1, the V gene TRBV5-1; tentative D call: TRBD1 (6 bases). Deletions cut 4 bases from V and 6 bases from J, with 10 bases between. In germline, CDR1 is SGHRS, CDR2 YFSETQ. This CDR3 region has 12 residues.

This clonotype was counted at least ten times. The chain employs TRBV7-9 and TRBJ2-2, with D tentatively TRBD1 or TRBD2 (5 bases each). The CDR3 sequence is 14 residues long. V was shortened by 5 bases and J by 8 bases, with 15 bases between the two germline ends. Germline values: CDR1 SEHNR, CDR2 FQNEAQ (reference sequence). CDR3 DNA: TGTGCCAGCAGCGACGGGACCTTCTCAGGGGAGCTGTTTTTT. This codes for CASSDGTFSGELFF.

This clonotype appeared many times. The chain has TRBV5-1 and TRBJ1-1; D not certain. The germline V gene has CDR1 SGHRS and CDR2 YFSETQ. The length of the CDR3 is 14 residues. V lost 0 bases to trimming and J lost 4 bases, with 10 bases between them. DNA for the CDR3: TGCGCCAGCAGCTTGGGCGGTTGGGCCACTGAAGCTTTCTTT. It yields the protein CASSLGGWATEAFF.

This clonotype was detected many times. This rearrangement joins TRBV2 to TRBJ2-7; D unresolved. CDR3 length: 13 residues. V was shortened by 4 bases and J by 3 bases, with 10 bases between the two germline ends. The germline CDR1 and CDR2 sequences are SNHLY and FYNNEI. The CDR3 region is CASSGRNVYEQYF. The CDR3 nucleotides read TGTGCCAGCAGTGGACGAAATGTCTACGAGCAGTACTTC. The full variable domain, in which reference TRBV2 and TRBJ2-7 provide the parts outside the CDR3, is EPEVTQTPSHQVTQMGQEVILRCVPISNHLYFYWYRQILGQKVEFLVSFYNNEISEKSEIFDDQFSVERPDGSNFTLKIRSTKLEDSAMYFCASSGRNVYEQYFGPGTRLTVT.

This clonotype was counted at least ten times. The rearrangement uses TRBV27 and TRBJ1-5, with unresolved D. CDR1 is MNHEY, CDR2 SMNVEV, per germline (reference sequence). The CDR3 is 14 amino acids. Trimming removed 8 bases from V and 2 bases from J, with 13 bases in between. The CDR3 nucleotides read TGTGCCAGCCGTGCGGGTGGTGGCAATCAGCCCCAGCATTTT. It yields the protein CASRAGGGNQPQHF.